These T cell receptor beta chains were read from a single sample in a study of blood T cell repertoires in COVID-19. Libraries were prepared by immunoSEQ multiplex PCR; TCRdb keeps only in-frame clonotypes and omits some of them. The repertoire holds 200,000 or so clones, 80% to 90% seen once, with 8.5% to 12% in the top ten. What was sequenced was peripheral blood. These receptors all stem from an elderly woman with acute or convalescent COVID-19. CDR3s include the opening cysteine and the closing phenylalanine or tryptophan. D genes are given only for firm matches. Clone size is stated in some rows and not others, as once, few, many or a class when expanded.

TRBJ1-5	.	TRBV6-5	.	CASSPAGGNQPQHF	TGTGCCAGCAGCCCCGCAGGGGGCAATCAGCCCCAGCATTTT
TRBJ1-1	few	TRBV28	.	CASRGNLEAFF	TGTGCCAGCAGGGGCAACCTTGAAGCTTTCTTT
TRBJ2-2	.	TRBV9	TRBD1	CASSSRQGASNTGELFF	TGTGCCAGCAGCTCCCGACAGGGGGCTTCGAACACCGGGGAGCTGTTTTTT
TRBJ1-5	.	TRBV4-1	.	CASSQDWQFNQPQHF	TGCGCCAGCAGCCAAGATTGGCAGTTCAATCAGCCCCAGCATTTT
TRBJ2-2	.	TRBV27	.	CASTLTSNTGELFF	TGTGCCAGTACACTGACTTCGAACACCGGGGAGCTGTTTTTT
TRBJ1-5	.	TRBV5-6	.	CASSTINQPQHF	TGTGCCAGCAGCACAATCAATCAGCCCCAGCATTTT
TRBJ2-7	.	TRBV9	TRBD1	CASSVAAGGSYEQYF	TGTGCCAGCAGCGTAGCGGCAGGGGGATCCTACGAGCAGTACTTC
TRBJ2-1	.	TRBV2	TRBD1	CASSERRTGAAYNEQFF	TGTGCCAGCAGTGAACGGCGGACAGGGGCAGCCTACAATGAGCAGTTCTTC
TRBJ1-1	.	TRBV19	.	CASSSQGRIEAFF	TGTGCCAGTAGTTCACAGGGCCGGATTGAAGCTTTCTTT
TRBJ1-6	.	TRBV7-9	.	CASSLGESSYNSPLHF	TGTGCCAGCAGCTTAGGAGAGAGCTCCTATAATTCACCCCTCCACTTT
TRBJ2-5	.	TRBV6-1	TRBD1	CASIENRDRGETQYF	TGTGCCAGCATTGAAAACCGGGACAGGGGAGAGACCCAGTACTTC
TRBJ1-5	once	TRBV28	.	CASSLGRPTGGNQPQHF	TGTGCCAGCAGTCTGGGGCGCCCGACGGGGGGTAATCAGCCCCAGCATTTT
TRBJ1-2	once	TRBV27	TRBD1	CASSSLDRGWYGYTF	TGTGCCAGCAGTTCCCTGGACAGGGGCTGGTATGGCTACACCTTC
TRBJ1-1	.	TRBV15	TRBD1	CATSRDRGVGAEAFF	TGTGCCACCAGCAGAGACAGGGGGGTGGGCGCTGAAGCTTTCTTT
TRBJ2-7	once	TRBV5-6	.	CASSLDSGRAYEQYF	TGTGCCAGCAGCTTGGATTCAGGCAGGGCTTACGAGCAGTACTTC
TRBJ1-2	.	TRBV2	.	CASSEALPSRVGGYTF	TGTGCCAGCAGTGAAGCGCTTCCGAGCAGGGTCGGTGGCTACACCTTC
TRBJ2-1	.	TRBV30	TRBD2	CACLSGGAGNEQFF	TGTGCCTGTTTGAGCGGGGGGGCCGGGAATGAGCAGTTCTTC
TRBJ1-6	.	TRBV2	.	CASSREASYNSPLHF	TGTGCCAGCAGTCGCGAGGCTTCCTATAATTCACCCCTCCACTTT
TRBJ1-4	.	TRBV5-5	.	CASSLVVMGSIYEKLFF	TGTGCCAGCAGCTTGGTGGTCATGGGCAGTATTTATGAAAAACTGTTTTTT
TRBJ1-1	.	TRBV11-2	.	CASSLAGADTEAFF	TGTGCCAGCAGCTTAGCAGGGGCGGACACTGAAGCTTTCTTT
TRBJ1-2	once	TRBV9	.	CASSALVRGEEDYGYTF	TGTGCCAGCAGCGCCCTCGTCCGCGGCGAGGAGGACTATGGCTACACCTTC
TRBJ2-7	.	TRBV9	.	CASSVGGTAPGEQYF	TGTGCCAGCAGCGTCGGCGGGACCGCCCCTGGCGAGCAGTACTTC
TRBJ2-7	.	TRBV30	TRBD2	CACLKRLAGGRAYEQYF	TGTGCCTGTCTCAAGCGACTAGCGGGAGGGCGGGCCTACGAGCAGTACTTC
TRBJ1-5	.	TRBV3-1/TRBV3-2	.	CASSQIPGGNQPQHF	TGTGCCAGCAGCCAAATCCCAGGGGGCAATCAGCCCCAGCATTTT
TRBJ2-7	.	TRBV7-2	TRBD2	CASSRLAGYPYEQYF	TGTGCCAGCAGCAGATTAGCGGGGTATCCCTACGAGCAGTACTTC
TRBJ2-3	.	TRBV29-1	TRBD2	CSAGSERGYTDTQYF	TGCAGCGCCGGGTCAGAGCGGGGCTACACAGATACGCAGTATTTT
TRBJ1-1	.	TRBV11-3	.	CASSERTANTEAFF	TGTGCCAGCAGCGAGAGGACAGCGAACACTGAAGCTTTCTTT
TRBJ2-7	.	TRBV7-8	TRBD1	CASSAEQGTYEQYF	TGTGCCAGCAGCGCGGAACAGGGGACCTACGAGCAGTACTTC
TRBJ2-1	.	TRBV27	.	CASTTTGVGALNEQFF	TGTGCCAGCACCACCACAGGAGTGGGGGCCCTGAATGAGCAGTTCTTC
TRBJ2-1	.	TRBV5-1	.	CASSLGFQSGEQFF	TGCGCCAGCAGCTTGGGGTTCCAGTCAGGAGAGCAGTTCTTC
TRBJ2-7	.	TRBV5-6	.	CASSLASYEQYF	TGTGCCAGCAGCTTGGCCAGCTACGAGCAGTACTTC
TRBJ2-7	.	TRBV5-1	TRBD2	CASSSLAGSSYEQYF	TGCGCCAGCAGCTCCTTAGCGGGGTCCTCCTACGAGCAGTACTTC
TRBJ1-3	.	TRBV23-1	.	CASSQSELARGGSGNTIYF	TGCGCCAGCAGTCAATCGGAGTTGGCGAGGGGGGGCTCTGGAAACACCATATATTTT
TRBJ1-2	.	TRBV4-3	.	CASSQGNYGYTF	TGCGCCAGCAGCCAGGGCAACTATGGCTACACCTTC
TRBJ1-2	few	TRBV15	TRBD1	CATSPGGFGYTF	TGTGCCACCAGCCCAGGGGGCTTTGGCTACACCTTC
TRBJ2-7	once	TRBV30	TRBD1	CAWTGQGASEQYF	TGTGCCTGGACGGGCCAGGGGGCAAGCGAGCAGTACTTC
TRBJ1-2	.	TRBV30	TRBD1	CAWIDRQGTGYTF	TGTGCCTGGATCGACAGACAGGGAACTGGCTACACCTTC
TRBJ2-7	.	TRBV7-2	.	CASSLPTPTYEQYF	TGTGCCAGCAGCTTGCCCACTCCGACCTACGAGCAGTACTTC
TRBJ2-7	.	TRBV10-2	.	CASSSSYEQYF	TGCGCCAGCAGCAGCTCCTACGAGCAGTACTTC
TRBJ1-5	.	TRBV5-1	.	CASSWSTGSNQPQHF	TGCGCCAGCAGCTGGTCGACAGGTAGCAATCAGCCCCAGCATTTT
TRBJ1-2	.	TRBV7-2	.	CASSSLGGSSNYGYTF	TGTGCCAGCAGCAGTCTCGGCGGCTCCTCGAACTATGGCTACACCTTC
TRBJ2-1	.	TRBV5-6	.	CASSLVGAFYNEQFF	TGTGCCAGCAGCTTGGTGGGGGCCTTTTACAATGAGCAGTTCTTC
TRBJ2-3	.	TRBV25-1	TRBD1	CASRVPTGIGTDTQYF	TGTGCCAGCAGAGTACCGACAGGGATTGGGACAGATACGCAGTATTTT
TRBJ1-5	.	TRBV18	.	CASHRSGDNQPQHF	TGTGCCAGCCATCGCTCAGGGGACAATCAGCCCCAGCATTTT
TRBJ2-7	.	TRBV23-1	.	CASSQSTGTTYEQYF	TGCGCCAGCAGTCAATCAACCGGCACTACCTACGAGCAGTACTTC
TRBJ2-1	once	TRBV29-1	.	CSVGTGSGKGEFF	.
TRBJ2-7	.	TRBV11-1	.	CASSLAGGVTYEQYF	TGTGCCAGCAGCTTAGCAGGGGGTGTTACCTACGAGCAGTACTTC
TRBJ1-5	.	TRBV2	.	CASSEYGGGGNQPQHF	TGTGCCAGCAGTGAATATGGGGGAGGGGGCAATCAGCCCCAGCATTTT
TRBJ1-2	.	TRBV12-5	.	CASGSSGHHGYTF	TGTGCTAGTGGTTCCTCGGGACACCATGGCTACACCTTC
TRBJ2-3	.	TRBV6-5	.	CASSPQGSTDTQYF	TGTGCCAGCAGTCCACAGGGTAGCACAGATACGCAGTATTTT
TRBJ2-6	.	TRBV5-3	TRBD2	CARSLRRLAGLPDSKGANVLTF	TGTGCCAGAAGCTTACGTCGACTAGCGGGACTCCCCGACTCTAAGGGGGCCAACGTCCTGACTTTC
TRBJ1-1	.	TRBV4-3	.	CASSQGYLTVNTEAFF	TGCGCCAGCAGCCAAGGGTACCTCACAGTGAACACTGAAGCTTTCTTT
TRBJ1-1	.	TRBV6-2/TRBV6-3	.	CASSYWTGSEATEAFF	TGTGCCAGCAGTTACTGGACGGGGTCCGAGGCTACTGAAGCTTTCTTT
TRBJ2-1	once	TRBV7-2	TRBD2	CASSHQSSGVIDEQFF	TGTGCCAGCAGCCATCAGTCTAGCGGGGTAATCGATGAGCAGTTCTTC
TRBJ2-7	once	TRBV6-1	.	CASSDPGLPKDEQYF	TGTGCCAGCAGTGATCCGGGACTGCCTAAAGACGAGCAGTACTTC